This note documents a single T cell receptor (beta chain) sequence. Its antigen is unidentified. These data originate in a study of OX40 agonist ivuxolimab in advanced cancers. Turning to the study itself: Patients assigned to dose escalation were diagnosed with hepatocellular carcinoma, melanoma, renal cell or head and neck cancer.

Profiled with immunoSEQ multiplex PCR; TCRdb holds only in-frame clones, not every one. The repertoire includes 75,000 to 80,000 clones, approximately 86% of them detected once, and around 1.8% sits in the top ten. In germline, CDR1 is LNHDA, CDR2 SQIVND (reference sequence). V was pared by 10 bases and J by 0 bases, with 9 bases of the junction left unmatched. CDR3 length: 15 residues. Regarding the study as a whole: There were, on average, more expanded clones in CD8+ T cells than in CD4+. Partial responders at 0.1-3.0 mg/kg had among the lowest clonal expansion. The authors also found low normalized T-cell clonal expansion in some nonresponders.

The genes are TRBV19 and TRBJ2-3, with 8 bases aligning to TRBD2. The sample in question was CD4+ or CD8+ T cells sorted from blood, obtained in a trial of the OX40 agonist ivuxolimab. This clonotype originated in an adult with an advanced solid tumor such as melanoma, head and neck, liver or kidney cancer. DNA for the CDR3: TGTGCCACTGTGCCTAGCGGGTTTAGCACAGATACGCAGTATTTT. Encoded protein: CATVPSGFSTDTQYF.